Listed below are T cell receptor beta chains from one sample, sequenced in a study of cytomegalovirus exposure and HLA in healthy donors. Produced via immunoSEQ multiplex PCR; TCRdb's table is partial and in-frame only. The sample has about 85,000 clones, approximately 80% seen once. The sample consisted of PBMCs. All receptors come from a woman aged 45-59 years in good health and CMV-seropositive. Both conserved end residues are part of each CDR3. A D gene is named only where the DNA matches it firmly. Where a row states a size, it is once, few, many or the class of an expanded clone; other rows omit it.

V: TRBV19; D: .; J: TRBJ1-5; size: .; DNA: TGTGCCAGTAGTGAGACCGGGACAAACAATCAGCCCCAGCATTTT; CDR3: CASSETGTNNQPQHF
V: TRBV7-3; D: TRBD1; J: TRBJ2-2; size: .; DNA: TGTGCCAGCAGCTTACATTCAGGGGGGAACACCGGGGAGCTGTTTTTT; CDR3: CASSLHSGGNTGELFF
V: TRBV7-9; D: .; J: TRBJ2-1; size: .; DNA: TGTGCCAGCAGCTTAGCGGGGAGCTCCTACAATGAGCAGTTCTTC; CDR3: CASSLAGSSYNEQFF
V: TRBV7-2; D: .; J: TRBJ2-1; size: .; DNA: TGTGCCACCGGGGTCTACGAGTTTACCGATGAGCAGTTCTTC; CDR3: CATGVYEFTDEQFF
V: TRBV7-3; D: .; J: TRBJ1-1; size: few; DNA: TGTGCCAGCAGCTTAACTACCGGGACTGAAGCTTTCTTT; CDR3: CASSLTTGTEAFF
V: TRBV9; D: .; J: TRBJ1-3; size: few; DNA: TGTGCCAGCAGCCCCCGCCGGGTCCGAGGAAACACCATATATTTT; CDR3: CASSPRRVRGNTIYF
V: TRBV29-1; D: .; J: TRBJ2-7; size: .; DNA: TGCAGCGCCTCAGGTGGGGGGGCGGCCGGCTACGAGCAGTACTTC; CDR3: CSASGGGAAGYEQYF
V: TRBV30; D: TRBD1; J: TRBJ1-3; size: .; DNA: TGTGCCTGGAGGGGCGACAGGGACGCTGGAAACACCATATATTTT; CDR3: CAWRGDRDAGNTIYF
V: TRBV27; D: .; J: TRBJ1-3; size: .; DNA: TGTGCCAGCAGTGCTCAGGTATCCTCTGGAAACACCATATATTTT; CDR3: CASSAQVSSGNTIYF
V: TRBV7-3; D: TRBD2; J: TRBJ2-5; size: .; DNA: TGTGCCAGCAGCCGTCTGGGCGGGGGGGTGCTGGAGACCCAGTACTTC; CDR3: CASSRLGGGVLETQYF
V: TRBV18; D: .; J: TRBJ2-7; size: .; DNA: TGTGCCAGCTCACCAATCACATCCTACGAGCAGTACTTC; CDR3: CASSPITSYEQYF
V: TRBV19; D: .; J: TRBJ1-1; size: .; DNA: TGTGCCACCCGCAAACGGGCTGAAGCTTTCTTT; CDR3: CATRKRAEAFF
V: TRBV2; D: .; J: TRBJ1-4; size: few; DNA: TGTGCCAGCAGTAGACTGGCAACTAATGAAAAACTGTTTTTT; CDR3: CASSRLATNEKLFF
V: TRBV2; D: .; J: TRBJ2-6; size: .; DNA: TGTGCCAGCACAGGAAGGGGATCTGGGGCCAACGTCCTGACTTTC; CDR3: CASTGRGSGANVLTF
V: TRBV7-8; D: TRBD1; J: TRBJ2-7; size: .; DNA: TGTGCCAGCAGCTTAGGGACAGGGGAGTTGCAGTACTTC; CDR3: CASSLGTGELQYF
V: TRBV6-1; D: .; J: TRBJ1-3; size: .; DNA: TGTGCCAGCAGTGAAGTTAGGGGCAGATTGGGAAACACCATATATTTT; CDR3: CASSEVRGRLGNTIYF
V: TRBV11-2; D: .; J: TRBJ2-1; size: .; DNA: TGTGCCAGCAGTCTAGCGTCCGGGAGCGGCTTGGGTGAGCAGTTCTTC; CDR3: CASSLASGSGLGEQFF
V: TRBV7-2; D: .; J: TRBJ2-5; size: .; DNA: TGTGCCAGCAGTTACCAGACAGGTCAAGAGACCCAGTACTTC; CDR3: CASSYQTGQETQYF
V: TRBV5-1; D: TRBD1; J: TRBJ2-3; size: once; DNA: TGCGCCAGCAGCTTGGTAGGGGGCCCAGATACGCAGTATTTT; CDR3: CASSLVGGPDTQYF
V: TRBV5-8; D: .; J: TRBJ1-1; size: .; DNA: TGTGCCAGCAGCTTAGTTGGGAGGATGAACACTGAAGCTTTCTTT; CDR3: CASSLVGRMNTEAFF
V: TRBV14; D: .; J: TRBJ1-1; size: few; DNA: TGTGCCAGCAGCCAGCGGATGAACACTGAAGCTTTCTTT; CDR3: CASSQRMNTEAFF
V: TRBV2; D: .; J: TRBJ2-1; size: .; DNA: TGTGCCAGCAGACCGGGACTCCACGGGAATGAGCAGTTCTTC; CDR3: CASRPGLHGNEQFF
V: TRBV4-2; D: TRBD2; J: TRBJ2-7; size: .; DNA: TGTGCCAGCAGGGACATTGGGGGGGGGAGCTCCTACGAGCAGTACTTC; CDR3: CASRDIGGGSSYEQYF